These 15 T cell receptor beta chains came from one sample sequenced in a study of T cell repertoires in cytomegalovirus infection. These receptors have no identified antigens. TCRdb ran MiXCR on the reads and lists one entry per CDR3 protein. The data hold tens of thousands of distinct CDR3 sequences, with approximately 22% observed a single time. Sequenced: PBMCs, sequenced either directly or after in vitro stimulation (not recorded which). All receptors derive from a human donor in good health (CMV status not recorded). Some clones in this sample may be carry-over from other donors' samples.

The table lists this clonotype with many counts. The chain employs TRBV2 and TRBJ2-2; D may be TRBD1 (6 bases). Trimming left V 4 bases short and J 6 bases short, with 15 bases between. This CDR3 has 15 residues. Germline V gene data show CDR1 as SNHLY and CDR2 as FYNNEI. DNA for the CDR3: TGTGCCAGCAGTGCGGCTACAGGGCGCGCCGGGGAGCTGTTTTTT. Its translation is CASSAATGRAGELFF.

The chain is built from TRBV24-1 and TRBJ2-5, with unresolved D. Trimming cost V 4 bases and J 5 bases, with 10 bases left between them. Germline V CDR1 and CDR2: KGHDR, SFDVKD. The CDR3 consists of 13 residues. The CDR3 sequence: CATSEPQRETQYF. In DNA, the CDR3 is TGTGCCACCAGTGAACCCCAGAGGGAGACCCAGTACTTC.

The CDR3 DNA follows: TGCGCCAGCAGCCAGGGTTGGAATTCACCCCTCCACTTT. It specifies CASSQGWNSPLHF. The genes are TRBV4-3 and TRBJ1-6; D gene uncertain. CDR1 and CDR2 (germline): LGHNA, YSLEER. V lost 3 bases and J 7 bases, leaving 7 bases between the germline ends. The CDR3 is 13 amino acids.

This clonotype was counted many times. V is TRBV7-9 and J is TRBJ1-2; tentatively, D is TRBD1 (5 bases). Trimming cost V 0 bases and J 8 bases, with 19 bases left between them. The germline gives CDR1 SEHNR, CDR2 FQNEAQ (reference sequence). CDR3 length equals 16 residues. The CDR3 protein is CASSLASEGPVPGYTF. Written as DNA, the CDR3 is TGTGCCAGCAGCTTAGCGAGTGAGGGACCTGTCCCGGGCTACACCTTC.

The chain uses TRBV19 and TRBJ1-4; possible D gene TRBD1, 5 bases. The V end lost 6 bases, the J end lost 3 bases, and 11 bases lay between the germline ends. The CDR3 has 14 residues. Germline loops: CDR1 LNHDA, CDR2 SQIVND (reference sequence). The CDR3, as DNA: TGTGCCAGTAGCCCTGGGGGTGCTAATGAAAAACTGTTTTTT. Translating gives CASSPGGANEKLFF.

This clonotype was seen a few times. V usage is TRBV2 and J usage is TRBJ2-6; 13 bases agree with TRBD2. CDR1 is SNHLY, CDR2 FYNNEI, per germline. CDR3 length: 21 residues. V lost 2 bases to trimming and J lost 0 bases; unmatched junction nucleotides: 10. DNA of the CDR3: TGTGCCAGCAGTGAACTCCCGCGGGGGACTAGCGGGAACTCTGGGGCCAACGTCCTGACTTTC. Amino acids: CASSELPRGTSGNSGANVLTF.

This clonotype was seen many times. The chain carries TRBV2 and TRBJ1-4; 8 bases agree with TRBD1. In germline, CDR1 is SNHLY, CDR2 FYNNEI. This CDR3 is built from 14 residues. The junction had 8 bases not matched to a gene; V was cut back by 6 bases and J by 8 bases. The CDR3 coding sequence is TGTGCCAGCAGGGACAGGGTGGGTTCGGAAAAACTGTTTTTT. Encoded protein: CASRDRVGSEKLFF.

This clonotype was found a few times. The chain is built from TRBV6-5 and TRBJ1-1; D ambiguous. The CDR3 is made up of 13 amino acids. V was cut by 2 bases and J by 2 bases, with 6 bases left in between. CDR1 is MNHEY and CDR2 is SVGAGI in the germline V gene. The chain's CDR3 is CASSYELNTEAFF. The CDR3 DNA reads as TGTGCCAGCAGTTACGAGCTTAACACTGAAGCTTTCTTT.

V usage is TRBV5-4 and J usage is TRBJ2-3; D is unresolved. Germline V lookup: CDR1 SGHNT, CDR2 YYREEE (reference sequence). V dropped 4 bases and J dropped 4 bases, with 16 bases sitting between them. The CDR3 runs to 15 residues. The CDR3 coding sequence is TGTGCCAGCAGCCGAAACGTTGGCCATTCAGATACGCAGTATTTT. Residues: CASSRNVGHSDTQYF.

Worth noting for this clonotype: Being one base from a much bigger clone, this may be a read error. This chain links TRBV12-3 or TRBV12-4 with TRBJ2-7; TRBD1 is a possible D gene (5 bases). The CDR3 contains 14 residues. Trimming left V 8 bases short and J 2 bases short, with 16 bases between. DNA for the CDR3: TGTGCCAGCGCACAGGTGGTTCGGACCTACGAGCAGTACTTC. It yields the protein CASAQVVRTYEQYF.

This clonotype was recorded many times. The chain combines TRBV7-6 with TRBJ2-7; 11 bases are a match to TRBD2. With V trimmed by 0 bases and J by 2 bases, 9 bases remained unmatched. CDR3 size: 18 residues. Germline V gene lookup returns CDR1 SGHVS and CDR2 FNYEAQ. CDR3 region: CASSLARVAGGPTYEQYF. The CDR3 DNA is TGTGCCAGCAGCTTAGCGCGAGTAGCGGGAGGGCCCACCTACGAGCAGTACTTC.

This clonotype occurred many times. V usage is TRBV12-3 or TRBV12-4 and J usage is TRBJ2-1, with D possibly matching TRBD2 (6 bases). Between the trimmed V and J ends, which lost 2 bases and 13 bases, there was a span of 9 bases. The CDR3 spans 11 residues. CDR3 sequence (DNA): TGTGCCAGCAGTTTAAGGACTACCCAGTTCTTC. Amino acid sequence: CASSLRTTQFF.

This clonotype was counted ten times or more. J is TRBJ1-2 and V is TRBV24-1; D not certain. CDR1 and CDR2 (germline): KGHDR, SFDVKD. The CDR3 has 12 amino acids. V lost 3 bases and J lost 5, with 6 bases in between. DNA for the CDR3: TGTGCCACCAGTGATACAGAGTATGGCTACACCTTC. Its translation: CATSDTEYGYTF.

This clonotype is categorized as medium-sized. The chain uses TRBV7-9 and TRBJ1-1; 9 bases align to TRBD1. The CDR3 totals 13 residues. J lost 11 bases, V lost 5 bases, and 9 bases had no gene match. The germline V gene encodes CDR1 SEHNR and CDR2 FQNEAQ (reference sequence). CDR3 in DNA: TGTGCCAGCAGCCTCGGGACAGGGTATTTCGCTTTCTTT. The encoded protein is CASSLGTGYFAFF. The full variable domain, rest sourced from reference TRBV7-9 and TRBJ1-1, is DTGVSQNPRHKITKRGQNVTFRCDPISEHNRLYWYRQTLGQGPEFLTYFQNEAQLEKSRLLSDRFSAERPKGSFSTLEIQRTEQGDSAMYLCASSLGTGYFAFFGQGTRLTVV.

Only a few counts were recorded for this clonotype. The gene calls are TRBV2 and TRBJ2-1, with 8 positions matching TRBD2. CDR1 SNHLY and CDR2 FYNNEI come from the germline V gene. The trim removed 8 bases at V and 15 bases at J, leaving 6 bases unmatched. The CDR3 totals 10 residues. CDR3 region: CASHSGGGFF. DNA for the CDR3: TGTGCCAGCCATTCCGGGGGGGGGTTCTTC.